These T cell receptor beta chains were read from a single sample in a study of beta chain features in type 1 diabetes. Method: immunoSEQ multiplex PCR; TCRdb's copy keeps in-frame clones and lacks some. The table records almost 350,000 clones, approximately 9.7% of them present only once. The sample taken for sequencing was central memory CD4+ T cells from blood. The origin of the receptors is a man under 40 with type 1 diabetes. CDR3s include the opening cysteine and the closing phenylalanine or tryptophan. Each record gives: J gene, D gene, V gene, CDR3 length, clone size, CDR3 protein, CDR3 DNA. D genes are given only for firm matches. Clone size is stated in some rows and not others, as once, few, many or a class when expanded.

TRBJ2-7 | . | TRBV5-1 | 14 | many | CASSSRGPSYEQYF | TGCGCCAGCAGCTCCAGGGGTCCCTCCTACGAGCAGTACTTC
TRBJ2-1 | . | TRBV5-3 | 15 | few | CARSYGTRAYNEQFF | TGTGCCAGAAGTTATGGTACCAGGGCCTACAATGAGCAGTTCTTC
TRBJ1-2 | . | TRBV7-2 | 16 | . | CASSQQAGTGNYGYTF | TGTGCCAGCAGCCAACAGGCCGGGACGGGCAACTATGGCTACACCTTC
TRBJ2-3 | TRBD2 | TRBV29-1 | 14 | . | CSVEERRGADTQYF | TGCAGCGTTGAAGAGAGGCGGGGGGCAGATACGCAGTATTTT
TRBJ2-7 | TRBD2 | TRBV10-3 | 14 | medium-sized | CAISGGLAGHEQYF | TGTGCCATCAGTGGGGGACTAGCAGGCCACGAGCAGTACTTC
TRBJ2-2 | TRBD2 | TRBV7-2 | 17 | . | CASSLVASGANTGELFF | TGTGCCAGCAGCTTAGTGGCTAGCGGGGCAAACACCGGGGAGCTGTTTTTT
TRBJ2-6 | . | TRBV9 | 17 | many | CASSVERVFSGANVLTF | TGTGCCAGCAGCGTAGAAAGGGTATTTAGTGGGGCCAACGTCCTGACTTTC
TRBJ1-1 | . | TRBV5-1 | 15 | few | CASSFGSIDFTEAFF | TGCGCCAGCAGCTTCGGATCGATTGACTTCACTGAAGCTTTCTTT
TRBJ1-2 | TRBD1 | TRBV28 | 15 | . | CASIVEGQGAIGYTF | TGTGCCAGCATCGTCGAAGGGCAGGGGGCGATCGGCTACACCTTC
TRBJ2-5 | TRBD2 | TRBV7-9 | 18 | few | CASSLGSASGAFQETQYF | TGTGCCAGCAGCTTAGGATCGGCTAGCGGAGCCTTCCAAGAGACCCAGTACTTC
TRBJ2-5 | . | TRBV11-2 | 13 | few | CASSRKEQETQYF | TGTGCCAGCAGCCGGAAAGAGCAAGAGACCCAGTACTTC
TRBJ1-2 | TRBD1 | TRBV30 | 12 | . | CAWSRQGRGYTF | TGTGCCTGGAGCCGACAGGGGAGGGGCTACACCTTC
TRBJ2-1 | TRBD1 | TRBV18 | 14 | few | CASSPGTVNNEQFF | TGTGCCAGCTCACCCGGGACAGTGAACAATGAGCAGTTCTTC
TRBJ2-1 | . | TRBV28 | 15 | few | CASSLGGPWGNEQFF | TGTGCCAGCAGTTTAGGGGGGCCCTGGGGGAATGAGCAGTTCTTC
TRBJ2-1 | TRBD1 | TRBV7-2 | 15 | . | CASTSGDRGPNEQFF | TGTGCCAGCACATCAGGGGACAGGGGACCCAATGAGCAGTTCTTC
TRBJ1-2 | . | TRBV20-1 | 10 | few | CSARDYGYTF | TGCAGTGCTAGAGATTATGGCTACACCTTC
TRBJ2-7 | . | TRBV11-2 | 13 | few | CASSRAAAPEQYF | TGTGCCAGCAGCCGCGCCGCGGCGCCCGAGCAGTACTTC
TRBJ2-2 | . | TRBV10-3 | 11 | . | CAIRGGGELFF | TGTGCCATCAGGGGAGGCGGGGAGCTGTTTTTT
TRBJ1-1 | . | TRBV29-1 | 12 | few | CSVDFGNTEAFF | TGCAGCGTCGACTTTGGGAACACTGAAGCTTTCTTT
TRBJ1-2 | . | TRBV5-4 | 15 | few | CASSLDYHGFYGYTF | TGTGCCAGCAGCTTGGACTACCATGGTTTCTATGGCTACACCTTC
TRBJ2-7 | TRBD1 | TRBV19 | 13 | . | CASSTGVYYEQYF | TGTGCCAGCTCGACAGGGGTTTACTACGAGCAGTACTTC
TRBJ1-2 | . | TRBV7-2 | 14 | few | CASSLDRRYYGYTF | TGTGCCAGCAGCTTAGACAGGCGGTACTATGGCTACACCTTC
TRBJ2-3 | TRBD2 | TRBV5-1 | 17 | . | CASSLLGSGGRQDTQYF | TGCGCCAGCAGCTTGTTGGGTAGCGGGGGGAGACAAGATACGCAGTATTTT
TRBJ1-5 | . | TRBV6-6 | 11 | . | CASSPGGPQHF | TGTGCCAGCAGTCCCGGGGGGCCCCAGCATTTT
TRBJ2-3 | . | TRBV19 | 14 | . | CASSIEGGEDTQYF | TGTGCCAGTAGTATAGAGGGGGGAGAAGATACGCAGTATTTT
TRBJ1-3 | . | TRBV10-3 | 14 | few | CAIRRDLSGNTIYF | TGTGCCATCAGGCGGGACCTCTCTGGAAACACCATATATTTT
TRBJ2-1 | . | TRBV6-6 | 12 | . | CASRGHDIEQFF | TGTGCCAGCAGGGGACATGACATTGAGCAGTTCTTC
TRBJ1-5 | . | TRBV15 | 13 | . | CATSRDRTGPPHF | TGTGCCACCAGCAGAGATCGCACGGGCCCGCCGCATTTT
TRBJ2-7 | . | TRBV14 | 14 | few | CASSQDFRVYEQYF | TGTGCCAGCAGCCAAGACTTTCGCGTCTACGAGCAGTACTTC
TRBJ2-5 | TRBD2 | TRBV6-6 | 15 | . | CATRTGAGIQETQYF | TGTGCCACCAGAACGGGAGCGGGGATTCAAGAGACCCAGTACTTC
TRBJ2-7 | . | TRBV6-5 | 14 | many | CASSGAGRSYEQYF | TGTGCCAGCAGTGGAGCAGGCCGTTCCTACGAGCAGTACTTC
TRBJ2-2 | . | TRBV5-1 | 14 | . | CASSSSVNTGELFF | TGCGCCAGCAGCTCCTCAGTGAACACCGGGGAGCTGTTTTTT
TRBJ2-5 | . | TRBV21-1 | 14 | few | CASSLRGPSPSQYF | TGTGCCAGCAGCCTCAGGGGCCCTTCACCGTCCCAGTACTTC
TRBJ2-7 | . | TRBV6-6 | 16 | . | CASSGSRGKGGREQYF | TGTGCCAGCAGCGGGAGTCGGGGGAAAGGGGGCCGCGAGCAGTACTTC
TRBJ2-3 | TRBD2 | TRBV7-2 | 18 | few | CASSFRPTSGVSTDTQYF | TGTGCCAGCAGCTTCCGCCCGACTAGCGGGGTCTCCACAGATACGCAGTATTTT
TRBJ2-3 | . | TRBV7-2 | 14 | . | CASSATGQTDTQYF | TGTGCCAGCAGCGCGACAGGCCAGACAGATACGCAGTATTTT
TRBJ1-2 | . | TRBV28 | 10 | . | CASSSGKDTF | TGTGCCAGCAGTTCAGGGAAGGATACCTTC
TRBJ2-5 | TRBD1 | TRBV7-8 | 16 | few | CASSLARQGRQETQYF | TGTGCCAGCAGTCTAGCGCGACAGGGGCGTCAAGAGACCCAGTACTTC
TRBJ2-2 | TRBD1 | TRBV7-9 | 15 | few | CASSLQGAYTGELFF | TGTGCCAGCAGCTTGCAGGGGGCTTACACCGGGGAGCTGTTTTTT
TRBJ2-1 | TRBD2 | TRBV10-3 | 16 | few | CAISPTAGGAYNEQFF | TGTGCCATCAGCCCCACAGCGGGGGGTGCCTACAATGAGCAGTTCTTC
TRBJ1-1 | . | TRBV7-2 | 15 | . | CASTESLPRNTEAFF | TGTGCCAGCACAGAGAGTCTTCCGAGGAACACTGAAGCTTTCTTT
TRBJ2-3 | TRBD2 | TRBV6-5 | 13 | once | CASRAGGRDTQYF | TGTGCCAGCAGAGCGGGGGGCCGAGATACGCAGTATTTT
TRBJ1-2 | . | TRBV6-1 | 14 | . | CASSPSTESYGYTF | TGTGCCAGCAGTCCAAGTACAGAGAGCTATGGCTACACCTTC
TRBJ2-3 | TRBD2 | TRBV6-5 | 15 | . | CASRLSGGSTDTQYF | TGTGCCAGCAGACTTAGCGGGGGAAGCACAGATACGCAGTATTTT